Shown below are 17 T cell receptor beta chains from a single sample sequenced in a study of identical twins. TCRdb reanalysed the 5' RACE reads using MiXCR and keeps one entry per CDR3 protein. The repertoire holds under 350,000 distinct CDR3 sequences, with just under 9.5% as singletons. These data were also reused for a study on yellow fever vaccine responses in identical twins.

Sample: CD8+ T cells sorted from blood. The receptor source for this set is a woman aged 18-29 years in good health.

The sample holds a few counts of this clonotype. The V call is TRBV19, the J call TRBJ2-1; D is unresolved. Deletions cut 2 bases from V and 0 bases from J, with 8 bases between. The CDR3 loop spans 15 amino acids. Germline CDR1 and CDR2: LNHDA and SQIVND (reference sequence). The CDR3 here is CASSIMESSYNEQFF. CDR3 in DNA: TGTGCCAGTAGTATAATGGAGAGCTCCTACAATGAGCAGTTCTTC.

This clonotype was observed many times. The V gene is TRBV2, the J gene TRBJ2-1; no clear D. Trimming left V 3 bases short and J 4 bases short, with 22 bases between. Germline lookup yields CDR1 SNHLY and CDR2 FYNNEI. The CDR3 covers 18 residues. CDR3 amino acids: CASSEGPASNSLYNEQFF. As DNA, the CDR3 is TGTGCCAGCAGTGAGGGTCCGGCTTCGAACTCGCTGTACAATGAGCAGTTCTTC.

Only a few counts were recorded for this clonotype. The rearrangement links TRBV6-5 to TRBJ2-2; a weak D match, TRBD1 (6 bases). CDR3 length: 13 residues. Trimming took 2 bases from V and 7 from J, leaving 8 bases between them. CDR1 is MNHEY, CDR2 SVGAGI, per germline. The DNA of the CDR3 is TGTGCCAGCAGTTACCAGGGGATCGGGGAGCTGTTTTTT. Protein: CASSYQGIGELFF.

The sample holds many counts of this clonotype. The chain joins TRBV20-1 to TRBJ2-1; 8 bases agree with TRBD2. Per the germline V gene, CDR1 is DFQATT and CDR2 is SNEGSKA (reference sequence). J lost 12 bases, V lost 0 bases, and 13 bases had no gene match. This CDR3 has 15 amino acids. The CDR3 sequence is CSARDRGTRLQGQFF. The CDR3 coding sequence is TGCAGTGCTAGAGATAGGGGGACTAGACTACAAGGGCAGTTCTTC.

This chain uses TRBV5-1 with TRBJ2-5; weak D call: TRBD1 (6 bases). Germline V lookup: CDR1 SGHRS, CDR2 YFSETQ. This CDR3 is 15 amino acids long. V was pared by 4 bases and J by 0 bases, with 13 bases between. The CDR3 DNA is TGCGCCAGCAGCCCGACAGGCTCGTACCAAGAGACCCAGTACTTC. Protein product: CASSPTGSYQETQYF.

The chain has TRBV6-1 and TRBJ2-7; possible D gene TRBD1, 6 bases. V lost 8 bases, J lost 2 bases, and 16 bases lay in between. Germline V gene data show CDR1 as MNHNS and CDR2 as SASEGT. This CDR3 region has 14 residues. CDR3 bases: TGTGCCAGCCGCCTAAACAGGGTTCCCTACGAGCAGTACTTC. It translates to CASRLNRVPYEQYF.

This clonotype was found a few times. The rearrangement joins TRBV11-2 to TRBJ2-2; D gene unclear. CDR1 SGHAT and CDR2 FQNNGV come from the germline V gene. This CDR3 contains 15 residues. Trimming took 5 bases from V and 3 from J, leaving 13 bases between them. CDR3 coding DNA: TGTGCCAGCAGCCGTTCTCGGCTTTACACCGGGGAGCTGTTTTTT. Encoded protein: CASSRSRLYTGELFF. Full variable domain (remainder filled in from reference TRBV11-2 and TRBJ2-2): EAGVAQSPRYKIIEKRQSVAFWCNPISGHATLYWYQQILGQGPKLLIQFQNNGVVDDSQLPKDRFSAERLKGVDSTLKIQPAKLEDSAVYLCASSRSRLYTGELFFGEGSRLTVL.

The rearrangement joins TRBV18 to TRBJ2-3; D is ambiguous. V shed 5 bases and J shed 2 bases, with 11 bases lying between them. The CDR3 totals 14 residues. From germline, CDR1 is KGHSH and CDR2 LQKENI. The CDR3 loop is CASSGSPLTDTQYF. CDR3 bases: TGTGCCAGCTCAGGGTCACCACTCACAGATACGCAGTATTTT.

The sample holds a few counts of this clonotype. CDR3 bases: TGCGCCAGCAGCCAAGACACGTCGTTCTACAATGAGCAGTTCTTC. Translation: CASSQDTSFYNEQFF. This chain uses TRBV4-3 with TRBJ2-1, with D unclear. CDR1 and CDR2 from the germline V gene are LGHNA and YSLEER. The V and J ends lost 0 bases and 3 bases respectively, with 9 bases between them. The length of the CDR3 is 15 residues.

This clonotype was detected many times. The chain recombines TRBV12-3 or TRBV12-4 with TRBJ2-7; 9 bases are shared with TRBD2. V dropped 6 bases and J dropped 4; count of bases not matched to a gene: 4. This CDR3 contains 13 residues. CDR3 region: CASRREGTYEQYF. The CDR3 DNA is TGTGCCAGCAGGCGGGAGGGCACGTACGAGCAGTACTTC.

The chain carries TRBV14 and TRBJ1-4; D is unclear. The CDR3 consists of 15 residues. CDR1 is SGHDN, CDR2 FVKESK, per germline. Between the trimmed V and J ends, which lost 0 bases and 0 bases, there was a span of 5 bases. CDR3 sequence: CASSQDGSTNEKLFF. CDR3 in DNA: TGTGCCAGCAGCCAAGACGGATCAACTAATGAAAAACTGTTTTTT.

Many counts were recorded for this clonotype. The chain carries TRBV7-8 and TRBJ2-6; no clear D gene. The V end lost 3 bases, the J end lost 2 bases, and 14 bases lay between the germline ends. The CDR3 spans 17 residues. Germline CDR1 is SGHVS and CDR2 is FQNEAQ. CDR3 nucleotide sequence: TGTGCCAGCAGCTTGGTGATCGCAGTAGCTGGGGCCAACGTCCTGACTTTC. The encoded protein is CASSLVIAVAGANVLTF. The full variable domain, rest sourced from reference TRBV7-8 and TRBJ2-6, is GAGVSQSPRYKVAKRGQDVALRCDPISGHVSLFWYQQALGQGPEFLTYFQNEAQLDKSGLPSDRFFAERPEGSVSTLKIQRTQQEDSAVYLCASSLVIAVAGANVLTFGAGSRLTVL.

This clonotype was recorded at least ten times. V and J are TRBV4-1 and TRBJ2-7; D unresolved. The V end lost 1 base, the J end lost 4 bases, and 8 bases lay between the germline ends. Germline values: CDR1 MGHRA, CDR2 YSYEKL. The CDR3 contains 13 residues. CDR3 in DNA: TGCGCCAGCAGCCAAGTGGTGGAATACGAGCAGTACTTC. Translating gives CASSQVVEYEQYF.

This clonotype occurred a few times. V is TRBV29-1 and J is TRBJ2-1; possible D gene TRBD2, 5 bases. V was clipped by 5 bases and J by 4 bases, with 9 bases between them. Germline CDR1 is SQVTM and CDR2 is ANQGSEA. This CDR3 is 12 amino acids long. The CDR3 nucleotides read TGCAGCGTTCGATCGGGGTACAATGAGCAGTTCTTC. Translated: CSVRSGYNEQFF.

V gene TRBV28 combines with J gene TRBJ1-2, with no clear D. Germline V lookup: CDR1 MDHEN, CDR2 SYDVKM. CDR3 length: 12 residues. The ends were cut back, 5 bases at V and 4 bases at J, with 8 bases in the middle. The CDR3 DNA reads as TGTGCCAGCAGTCGGTCAGGCTATGGCTACACCTTC. Translating gives CASSRSGYGYTF.

Ten or more counts support this clonotype. This chain joins TRBV7-8 and TRBJ2-5; D not certain. CDR3 length equals 15 residues. V was shortened by 5 bases and J by 5 bases, with 18 bases between the two germline ends. Germline V CDR1 and CDR2: SGHVS, FQNEAQ. The CDR3 reads CASSPLEEDGETQYF. CDR3 nucleotide sequence: TGTGCCAGCAGCCCTTTGGAAGAGGACGGGGAGACCCAGTACTTC. Full variable domain (rest looked up from reference TRBV7-8 and TRBJ2-5): GAGVSQSPRYKVAKRGQDVALRCDPISGHVSLFWYQQALGQGPEFLTYFQNEAQLDKSGLPSDRFFAERPEGSVSTLKIQRTQQEDSAVYLCASSPLEEDGETQYFGPGTRLLVL.

V and J are TRBV3-1 and TRBJ1-1, with D possibly being TRBD1 (5 bases). Germline V CDR1 and CDR2: LGHDT, YNNKEL (reference sequence). This CDR3 comprises 15 residues. Trimming took 0 bases from V and 3 from J, leaving 11 bases between them. CDR3 coding DNA: TGTGCCAGCAGCCAAGACGGGGGAGGCGACACTGAAGCTTTCTTT. Its protein product is CASSQDGGGDTEAFF.